This T cell receptor beta chain was recovered during a study of cytomegalovirus exposure and HLA in healthy donors. PCR was performed using 60 Vbeta and 13 Jbeta primers. Sequenced by immunoSEQ multiplex PCR; TCRdb stores in-frame clones only, minus some. In the table there are approximately 150,000 clones, around 82% of which are singletons. The germline gives CDR1 SGHKS, CDR2 YYEKEE (reference sequence). The CDR3 is 16 amino acids. V shed 3 bases, J shed 11 bases, and the junction held 17 bases outside the gene matches. General study points: For most TCR beta V segments, an earlier analysis put the productive rate at about 87% or about 30% of the time. For presence/absence analyses, sequencing depth was assumed to be roughly uniform across donors.

A word on this clone: Its matching antigen is unknown.

This chain links TRBV5-5 with TRBJ1-1; 9 nucleotides line up with TRBD1. Source material: PBMCs. The TCR was taken from a female donor in good health and CMV-seronegative. CDR3 loop: CASSSTGGALTLGAFF. In DNA, the CDR3 is TGTGCCAGCAGCTCCACAGGGGGCGCTTTGACCTTGGGGGCTTTCTTT.